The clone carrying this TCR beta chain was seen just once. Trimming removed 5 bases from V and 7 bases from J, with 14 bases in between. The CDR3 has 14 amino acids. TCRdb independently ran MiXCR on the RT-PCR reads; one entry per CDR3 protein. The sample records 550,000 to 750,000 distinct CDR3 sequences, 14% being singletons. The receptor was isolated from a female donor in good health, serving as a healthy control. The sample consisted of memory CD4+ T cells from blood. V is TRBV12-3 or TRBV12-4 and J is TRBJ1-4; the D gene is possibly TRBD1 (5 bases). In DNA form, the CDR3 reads TGTGCCAGCAGTCTGGGGACTGGTTCTGAAAAACTGTTTTTT. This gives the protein CASSLGTGSEKLFF.